This TCR beta chain was obtained from a study of Ad26.COV2.S vaccination and SARS-CoV-2 variants. Whole-study context: The COV1001 Ad26.COV2.S trial arm included the donor. The authors gave Ad26.COV2.S intramuscularly, either once or twice 56 days apart.

Only in-frame clones appear in the TCRdb table, and some are missing; sequencing was by immunoSEQ multiplex PCR. The sample has a few hundred thousand clones; roughly 87% are singletons. In the case of this clone: What it binds is not known.

Study-level findings and limits: Vaccine and placebo recipients had comparable breadth of non-spike TCRs. There was a possibility that the TCR breadth and depth analyses underestimated total T cell responses.

Described treatment: approximately 18 received Ad26.COV2.S at low or high dose, single or two shots; 5 received placebo; per-sample allocation not given. Samples were taken on day 63 after the first vaccine or placebo injection. The ends lost 4 bases at V and 3 bases at J; junction bases unmatched: 10. The germline V gene has CDR1 SGHTA and CDR2 FQGNSA. The CDR3 is 16 residues long. The sequencing here drew on peripheral blood, taken in a trial of Ad26.COV2.S vaccine versus placebo. The chain joins TRBV7-2 to TRBJ2-7; 9 positions match TRBD2. The clonotype comes from a person between 18 and 65 years old who received the Ad26.COV2.S COVID-19 vaccine or a placebo. In nucleotides, the CDR3 is TGTGCCAGCAGCTCAACCTTAGCGGGAGAGGACTACGAGCAGTACTTC. Translated: CASSSTLAGEDYEQYF. Based on the CDR3 plus reference TRBV7-2 and TRBJ2-7, the full variable domain is GAGVSQSPSNKVTEKGKDVELRCDPISGHTALYWYRQSLGQGLEFLIYFQGNSAPDKSGLPSDRFSAERTGGSVSTLTIQRTQQEDSAVYLCASSSTLAGEDYEQYFGPGTRLTVT.